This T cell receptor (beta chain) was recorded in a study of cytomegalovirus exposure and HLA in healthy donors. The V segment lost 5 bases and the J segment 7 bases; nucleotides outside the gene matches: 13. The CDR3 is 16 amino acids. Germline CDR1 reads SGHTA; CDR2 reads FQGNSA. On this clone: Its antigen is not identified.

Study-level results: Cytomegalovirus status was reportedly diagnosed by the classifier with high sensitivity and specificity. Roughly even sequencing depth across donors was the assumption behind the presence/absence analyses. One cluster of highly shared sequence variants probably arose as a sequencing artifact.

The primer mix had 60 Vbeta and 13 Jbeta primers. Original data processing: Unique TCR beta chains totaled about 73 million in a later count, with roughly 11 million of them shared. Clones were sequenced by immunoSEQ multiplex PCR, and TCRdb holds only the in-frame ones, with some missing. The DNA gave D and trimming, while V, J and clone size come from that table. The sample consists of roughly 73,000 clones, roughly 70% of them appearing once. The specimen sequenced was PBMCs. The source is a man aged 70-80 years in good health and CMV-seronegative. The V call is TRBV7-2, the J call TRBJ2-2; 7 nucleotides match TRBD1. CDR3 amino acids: CASSPTTTGSGGELFF. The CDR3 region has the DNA TGTGCCAGCAGCCCAACGACGACAGGGAGTGGCGGGGAGCTGTTTTTT.